Each of the 14 T cell receptor beta chains below was sequenced from the same sample in a study of blood T cells in healthy people across ages. Sample-barcoded 5' priming and a J-beta primer mix drove a second PCR of 7 to 11 cycles. TCRdb ran MiXCR on the 5' RACE reads and lists one entry per CDR3 protein. The table lists about 680,000 distinct CDR3 sequences, 45% to 50% of them singletons, with roughly 34% in the top ten. The sample taken for sequencing was blood. These receptor sequences come from an older woman in good health.

In this sample, this clonotype turned up a few times. The V gene is TRBV7-9, the J gene TRBJ2-4; 10 positions agree with TRBD2. Per the germline V gene, CDR1 is SEHNR and CDR2 is FQNEAQ (reference sequence). The junction had 7 bases not matched to a gene; V was cut back by 5 bases and J by 0 bases. The CDR3 has 17 residues. The CDR3 is CASSQLLAGEAKNIQYF. CDR3 nucleotide sequence: TGTGCCAGCAGCCAGCTTCTAGCGGGAGAAGCCAAAAACATTCAGTACTTC.

The chain uses TRBV7-9 and TRBJ2-7; D is perhaps TRBD2 (5 bases). In germline, CDR1 is SEHNR, CDR2 FQNEAQ (reference sequence). The CDR3 loop spans 14 amino acids. The germline V and J ends were trimmed by 5 bases and 2 bases, with 13 bases remaining between them. The CDR3 bases are TGTGCCAGCAGCGTAGTCGGGGTAACCTACGAGCAGTACTTC. As protein: CASSVVGVTYEQYF.

The CDR3 DNA follows: TGCGCCAGCAGCTTCTCCTCCAGGGGTGACAATGAGCAGTTCTTC. It translates to CASSFSSRGDNEQFF. This chain links TRBV5-1 with TRBJ2-1, with D perhaps matching TRBD1 (6 bases). In germline, CDR1 is SGHRS, CDR2 YFSETQ. V dropped 2 bases and J dropped 5 bases, with 14 bases sitting between them. This CDR3 has 15 amino acids.

The chain carries TRBV6-6 and TRBJ1-2; 8 bases agree with TRBD1. This CDR3 is built from 16 residues. CDR1 and CDR2 (germline): MNHNY, SVGAGI (reference sequence). J gave up 6 bases and V 2 bases, and 11 bases lay outside the gene matches. Here the CDR3 reads CASSYGQGRPSHGYTF. CDR3 nucleotide sequence: TGTGCCAGCAGTTACGGACAGGGAAGGCCTTCACATGGCTACACCTTC.

The rearrangement uses TRBV12-3 or TRBV12-4 and TRBJ1-2, with 7 nucleotides matching TRBD1. The CDR3 consists of 14 residues. With V trimmed by 3 bases and J by 8 bases, 9 bases remained unmatched. The DNA of the CDR3 is TGTGCCAGCAGTTTGGGACAGACCCGGAGGGGCTACACCTTC. This encodes CASSLGQTRRGYTF.

The chain couples TRBV28 to TRBJ2-7, with no clear D. CDR1 and CDR2 (germline): MDHEN, SYDVKM. The ends were cut back, 5 bases at V and 2 bases at J, with 10 bases in the middle. There are 13 residues in the CDR3. This CDR3 reads CASSPPRTYEQYF. The CDR3 nucleotides are TGTGCCAGCAGTCCCCCTAGGACCTACGAGCAGTACTTC.

This clonotype was counted only a few times. The CDR3 coding sequence is TGTGCCAGCAGCTCGAATAGCGGGAGGTACACAGATACGCAGTATTTT. Protein product: CASSSNSGRYTDTQYF. The chain has TRBV7-3 and TRBJ2-3; 10 bases are shared with TRBD2. CDR3 length: 16 residues. Germline lookup yields CDR1 SGHTA and CDR2 FQGTGA. The J segment lost 2 bases and the V segment lost 4 bases, leaving 6 bases of the junction unmatched.

Points on this clonotype: The junction shows a germline mismatch at one end, possibly a read error. The chain uses TRBV7-9 and TRBJ2-1; 7 nucleotides line up with TRBD2. The CDR3 sequence is 13 residues long. Germline V gives CDR1 SEHNR, CDR2 FQNEAQ (reference sequence). This CDR3 is CASSRSGYNEQSF. The CDR3 DNA reads TGTGCTAGCAGCCGTAGCGGGTACAATGAGCAGTCCTTC.

The chain links TRBV28 to TRBJ2-5; D unresolved. Germline V gene lookup returns CDR1 MDHEN and CDR2 SYDVKM. V was clipped by 5 bases and J by 2 bases, with 6 bases between them. This CDR3 comprises 12 residues. The CDR3 DNA sequence: TGTGCCAGCAGTACACAACAAGAGACCCAGTACTTC. It codes for CASSTQQETQYF.

The chain has TRBV29-1 and TRBJ2-1, with 10 positions matching TRBD2. Germline V gene data show CDR1 as SQVTM and CDR2 as ANQGSEA. The CDR3 extends over 16 amino acids. V lost 2 bases to trimming and J lost 6 bases; unmatched junction nucleotides: 10. Written as DNA, the CDR3 is TGCAGCGTTGAACTCCTAGCGGGAGTTATAAGCAATGAGCAGTTCTTC. Protein: CSVELLAGVISNEQFF.

The V gene is TRBV7-8, the J gene TRBJ1-1, with TRBD1 identical over 9 bases. Trimming took 5 bases from V and 4 from J; bases not matched to a gene: 8. Germline V gene data show CDR1 as SGHVS and CDR2 as FQNEAQ. The CDR3 runs 15 residues. Written as DNA, the CDR3 is TGTGCCAGCAGCAACCGGGACAGGGCTTCCACTGAAGCTTTCTTT. It encodes CASSNRDRASTEAFF. The full variable domain, completed using reference TRBV7-8 and TRBJ1-1, is GAGVSQSPRYKVAKRGQDVALRCDPISGHVSLFWYQQALGQGPEFLTYFQNEAQLDKSGLPSDRFFAERPEGSVSTLKIQRTQQEDSAVYLCASSNRDRASTEAFFGQGTRLTVV.

This chain links TRBV7-6 with TRBJ2-7; a possible D gene is TRBD1 (5 bases). V shed 1 base and J shed 3 bases, with 13 bases lying between them. The CDR3 consists of 15 residues. Germline V lookup: CDR1 SGHVS, CDR2 FNYEAQ. CDR3 sequence: CASSLEVGRDYEQYF. The CDR3 DNA follows: TGTGCCAGCAGCTTAGAGGTCGGCAGGGACTACGAGCAGTACTTC. Complete variable domain (other parts from reference TRBV7-6 and TRBJ2-7): GAGVSQSPRYKVTKRGQDVALRCDPISGHVSLYWYRQALGQGPEFLTYFNYEAQQDKSGLPNDRFSAERPEGSISTLTIQRTEQRDSAMYRCASSLEVGRDYEQYFGPGTRLTVT.

In this sample, this clonotype turned up many times. This sequence joins TRBV12-3 or TRBV12-4 and TRBJ2-1; 7 bases map to TRBD1. V lost 4 bases to trimming and J lost 0 bases; unmatched junction nucleotides: 3. The CDR3 consists of 15 residues. The chain's CDR3 is CASSYRGISYNEQFF. The DNA of the CDR3 is TGTGCCAGCAGTTACAGGGGTATCTCCTACAATGAGCAGTTCTTC.

This clonotype was seen a single time. The chain employs TRBV4-3 and TRBJ2-1; D is uncertain. V lost 0 bases and J lost 0, with 6 bases in between. Germline values: CDR1 LGHNA, CDR2 YSLEER. This CDR3 is built from 15 residues. CDR3 residues: CASSQDGFSYNEQFF. The DNA of the CDR3 is TGCGCCAGCAGCCAAGATGGCTTCTCCTACAATGAGCAGTTCTTC.